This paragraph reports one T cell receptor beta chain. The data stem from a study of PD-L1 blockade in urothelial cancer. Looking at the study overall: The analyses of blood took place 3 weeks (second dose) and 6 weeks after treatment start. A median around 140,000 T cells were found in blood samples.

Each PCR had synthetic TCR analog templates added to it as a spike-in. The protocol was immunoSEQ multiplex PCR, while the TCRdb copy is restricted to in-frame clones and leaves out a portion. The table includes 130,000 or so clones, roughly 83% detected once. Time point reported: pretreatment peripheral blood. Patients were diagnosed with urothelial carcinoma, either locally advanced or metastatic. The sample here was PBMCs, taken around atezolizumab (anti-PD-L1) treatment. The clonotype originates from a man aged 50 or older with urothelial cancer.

The CDR3 DNA is TGTGCCAGCAGCTTGGTGGGGGCGAACACTGAAGCTTTCTTT. It codes for CASSLVGANTEAFF. The V call is TRBV5-4, the J call TRBJ1-1; tentatively, D is TRBD1 (6 bases). From germline, CDR1 is SGHNT and CDR2 YYREEE (reference sequence). The CDR3 is 14 amino acids. Trimming shortened V by 0 bases and J by 1 base, and 7 bases separated the two germline ends.